Each of the 20 T cell receptor beta chains below was sequenced from the same sample in a study of T cell responses to AZD1222 COVID-19 vaccine. Sequenced by immunoSEQ multiplex PCR; TCRdb stores in-frame clones only, minus some. The sample yields 100,000 to 130,000 clones, 90% to 95% seen once. Material: peripheral blood, obtained 28 days after the second AZD1222 dose. Receptor source: an adult who received the AZD1222 COVID-19 vaccine.

The chain combines TRBV2 with TRBJ2-2; D may be TRBD2 (6 bases). The CDR3 is 16 residues long. Germline lookup yields CDR1 SNHLY and CDR2 FYNNEI. The V end was cut by 10 bases, the J end by 4 bases, with 22 bases between. CDR3 region: CATPTTRTGGTGELFF. The CDR3 DNA reads TGTGCCACTCCCACGACGAGGACCGGGGGCACCGGGGAGCTGTTTTTT.

The chain employs TRBV6-5 and TRBJ1-1; TRBD1 aligns across 7 bases. The CDR3 length is 15 residues. Germline trimming cut 2 bases from V and 1 base from J; bases unmatched to any gene: 4. Germline-derived CDR1 and CDR2 are MNHEY and SVGAGI. The CDR3 DNA follows: TGTGCCAGCAGTTACGCACACAGGGGGAACACTGAAGCTTTCTTT. Protein: CASSYAHRGNTEAFF.

This clone has only one observation. This chain connects TRBV18 to TRBJ2-1; D is undetermined. CDR3 length: 12 residues. V lost 2 bases, J lost 3 bases, and 2 bases lay in between. Germline V gene data show CDR1 as KGHSH and CDR2 as LQKENI. CDR3 in DNA: TGTGCCAGCTCACCAGGCTACAATGAGCAGTTCTTC. Its translation is CASSPGYNEQFF.

The count of this clone is one. The gene calls are TRBV13 and TRBJ2-2, with D hard to call. The CDR3 has 14 residues. Looked up from germline, CDR1 is PRHDT and CDR2 is FYEKMQ (reference sequence). V shed 9 bases and J shed 2 bases, with 13 bases lying between them. Written as DNA, the CDR3 is TGTGCCAGTAGGTCCGTGGGAAACACCGGGGAGCTGTTTTTT. Translating it yields CASRSVGNTGELFF.

The gene calls are TRBV27 and TRBJ2-6, with D possibly matching TRBD2 (5 bases). The CDR3 totals 14 residues. Trimming pared 8 bases from V and 0 bases from J, leaving 8 bases between. Germline CDR1 MNHEY, CDR2 SMNVEV (reference sequence). The CDR3 DNA is TGTGCCAGCGGACTGATCTCTGGGGCCAACGTCCTGACTTTC. It codes for CASGLISGANVLTF.

This chain connects TRBV5-1 to TRBJ2-6, with D unclear. The CDR3 is 14 residues long. Trimming cost V 0 bases and J 1 base, with 2 bases left between them. Germline CDR1 reads SGHRS; CDR2 reads YFSETQ. Written as DNA, the CDR3 is TGCGCCAGCAGCTTGGAGTCTGGGGCCAACGTCCTGACTTTC. Protein product: CASSLESGANVLTF.

The rearrangement links TRBV5-1 to TRBJ2-5; D may be TRBD1 (6 bases). This CDR3 comprises 14 residues. Trimming pared 2 bases from V and 1 base from J, leaving 9 bases between. The germline V gene has CDR1 SGHRS and CDR2 YFSETQ. CDR3 DNA sequence: TGCGCCAGCAGCTTTGGACAGCTCCAAGAGACCCAGTACTTC. Translated, it gives CASSFGQLQETQYF. Variable domain in full (rest from reference TRBV5-1 and TRBJ2-5): KAGVTQTPRYLIKTRGQQVTLSCSPISGHRSVSWYQQTPGQGLQFLFEYFSETQRNKGNFPGRFSGRQFSNSRSEMNVSTLELGDSALYLCASSFGQLQETQYFGPGTRLLVL.

The chain couples TRBV3-1 (or the pseudogene TRBV3-2) to TRBJ1-5, with 10 nucleotides matching TRBD1. With 5 bases clipped from V and 2 bases from J, the junction kept 6 bases outside the gene matches. Germline V gives CDR1 LGHDT, CDR2 YNNKEL (reference sequence). This CDR3 has 16 amino acids. The CDR3 loop reads CASSASTGGGNQPQHF. Written as DNA, the CDR3 is TGTGCCAGCAGCGCATCGACAGGGGGCGGCAATCAGCCCCAGCATTTT.

The chain carries TRBV12-3 or TRBV12-4 and TRBJ1-2; D gene ambiguous. This CDR3 is built from 13 residues. The ends were cut back, 3 bases at V and 0 bases at J, with 5 bases in the middle. CDR3: CASSFKPNYGYTF. The CDR3, as DNA: TGTGCCAGCAGTTTCAAACCTAACTATGGCTACACCTTC.

The chain carries TRBV28 and TRBJ1-2; D perhaps matches TRBD1 (6 bases). CDR3 length: 12 amino acids. Trimming cost V 8 bases and J 8 bases, with 15 bases left between them. Germline loops: CDR1 MDHEN, CDR2 SYDVKM. The CDR3 DNA reads TGTGCCAGCGACAGTGAAAGGGGGGGCTACACCTTC. Translating gives CASDSERGGYTF.

The chain recombines TRBV5-1 with TRBJ2-3; 9 nucleotides match TRBD2. This CDR3 spans 17 amino acids. CDR1 and CDR2 (germline): SGHRS, YFSETQ. After removal of 2 bases from V and 0 bases from J, the junction contained 7 bases not matched to a gene. CDR3 nucleotide sequence: TGCGCCAGCAGCTTTGCGGGAGGGCTGCGGAGCACAGATACGCAGTATTTT. Its protein product is CASSFAGGLRSTDTQYF.

CDR3 DNA sequence: TGTGCCAGCAGTTTCTTCTCGGCAGGGGGGGTCCCAGATACGCAGTATTTT. Protein: CASSFFSAGGVPDTQYF. The chain recombines TRBV27 with TRBJ2-3; D possibly uses TRBD1 or TRBD2 (7 bases each). Trimming shortened V by 3 bases and J by 4 bases, and 20 bases separated the two germline ends. Per the germline V gene, CDR1 is MNHEY and CDR2 is SMNVEV (reference sequence). The CDR3 runs to 17 residues.

The chain joins TRBV20-1 to TRBJ1-2; D may be TRBD1 (5 bases). Deletions cut 3 bases from V and 12 bases from J, with 14 bases between. Germline CDR1 reads DFQATT; CDR2 reads SNEGSKA (reference sequence). The CDR3 has 11 amino acids. CDR3 region: CSASMGPTDTF. The CDR3 coding sequence is TGCAGTGCTAGCATGGGACCGACAGACACCTTC.

The J gene is TRBJ2-7, the V gene TRBV20-1; D gene uncertain. The CDR3 sequence is 14 residues long. V was pared by 3 bases and J by 1 base, with 13 bases between. Germline V gene lookup returns CDR1 DFQATT and CDR2 SNEGSKA (reference sequence). The CDR3 bases are TGCAGTGCTAGTCACCCAGCAGCTTCCTACGAGCAGTACTTC. Protein product: CSASHPAASYEQYF.

The rearrangement joins TRBV19 to TRBJ1-5, with a possible D match to TRBD1 (6 bases). V was cut by 5 bases and J by 5 bases, with 37 bases left in between. Looked up from germline, CDR1 is LNHDA and CDR2 is SQIVND (reference sequence). This CDR3 contains 22 residues. The CDR3 DNA reads as TGTGCCAGTAGTGGACAGAGAACTCGATCAGGGTCTCAATACAACCTCCATCAGCCCCAGCATTTT. Its translation is CASSGQRTRSGSQYNLHQPQHF.

This clone was detected only once. The rearrangement links TRBV28 to TRBJ1-1; 8 nucleotides match TRBD1. The CDR3 is made up of 14 amino acids. Losses at the gene ends were 4 bases for V and 3 bases for J; bases not matched to a gene: 4. Per the germline V gene, CDR1 is MDHEN and CDR2 is SYDVKM. The CDR3: CASSSRDRHTEAFF. As DNA, the CDR3 is TGTGCCAGCAGTTCCCGGGACAGGCACACTGAAGCTTTCTTT.

This chain uses TRBV5-1 with TRBJ1-4; D is ambiguous. The CDR3 covers 14 residues. The V gene lost 4 bases and the J gene lost 5 bases, with 12 bases spanning the gap. The germline gives CDR1 SGHRS, CDR2 YFSETQ. CDR3 DNA: TGCGCCAGCAGCCCAGGCAGGTTCAATGAAAAACTGTTTTTT. It encodes CASSPGRFNEKLFF.

The chain uses TRBV24-1 and TRBJ2-1; TRBD2 aligns across 11 bases. With 11 bases clipped from V and 3 bases from J, the junction kept 8 bases outside the gene matches. Germline CDR1 reads KGHDR; CDR2 reads SFDVKD. The CDR3 runs 15 residues. The CDR3 DNA is TGTGCCATATTCGGACTAGCGGGCCACTACAATGAGCAGTTCTTC. This translates into CAIFGLAGHYNEQFF.

The chain is built from TRBV7-9 and TRBJ1-1; tentative D call: TRBD1 (5 bases). Germline CDR1 SEHNR, CDR2 FQNEAQ (reference sequence). V was trimmed by 4 bases and J by 3 bases, leaving 18 bases between them. CDR3 length equals 16 residues. This CDR3 reads CASSSTGPRGDTEAFF. Here the CDR3 DNA reads TGTGCCAGCAGCTCAACTGGACCGAGGGGAGACACTGAAGCTTTCTTT.

This clone has just one count. This chain connects TRBV5-4 to TRBJ2-5, with a weak D call TRBD2 (7 bases). The CDR3 extends over 14 amino acids. Germline V gives CDR1 SGHNT, CDR2 YYREEE (reference sequence). Trimming cost V 6 bases and J 1 base, with 13 bases left between them. CDR3 amino acids: CASTPGGPQETQYF. Written as DNA, the CDR3 is TGTGCCAGCACTCCGGGGGGCCCCCAAGAGACCCAGTACTTC. Full variable domain (missing parts from reference TRBV5-4 and TRBJ2-5): ETGVTQSPTHLIKTRGQQVTLRCSSQSGHNTVSWYQQALGQGPQFIFQYYREEENGRGNFPPRFSGLQFPNYSSELNVNALELDDSALYLCASTPGGPQETQYFGPGTRLLVL.